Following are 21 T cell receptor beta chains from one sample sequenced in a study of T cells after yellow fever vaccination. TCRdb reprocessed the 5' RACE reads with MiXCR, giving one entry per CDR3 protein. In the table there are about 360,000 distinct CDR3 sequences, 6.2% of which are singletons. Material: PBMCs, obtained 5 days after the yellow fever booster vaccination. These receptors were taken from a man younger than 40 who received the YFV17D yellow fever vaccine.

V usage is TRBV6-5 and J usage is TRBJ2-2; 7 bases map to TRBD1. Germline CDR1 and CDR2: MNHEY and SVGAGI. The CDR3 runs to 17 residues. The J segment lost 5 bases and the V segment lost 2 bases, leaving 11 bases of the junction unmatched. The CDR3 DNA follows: TGTGCCAGCAGTTACCCCATAGACAGGGAGCGAACCGGGGAGCTGTTTTTT. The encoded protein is CASSYPIDRERTGELFF.

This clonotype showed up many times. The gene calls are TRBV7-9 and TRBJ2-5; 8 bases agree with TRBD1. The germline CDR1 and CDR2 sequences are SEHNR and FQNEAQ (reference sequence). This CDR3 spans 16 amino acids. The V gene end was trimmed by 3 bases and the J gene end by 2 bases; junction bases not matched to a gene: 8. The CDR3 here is CASSFPGQALQETQYF. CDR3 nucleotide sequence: TGTGCCAGCAGCTTTCCGGGACAGGCCCTTCAAGAGACCCAGTACTTC. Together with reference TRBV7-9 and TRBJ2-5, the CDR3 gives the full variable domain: DTGVSQNPRHKITKRGQNVTFRCDPISEHNRLYWYRQTLGQGPEFLTYFQNEAQLEKSRLLSDRFSAERPKGSFSTLEIQRTEQGDSAMYLCASSFPGQALQETQYFGPGTRLLVL.

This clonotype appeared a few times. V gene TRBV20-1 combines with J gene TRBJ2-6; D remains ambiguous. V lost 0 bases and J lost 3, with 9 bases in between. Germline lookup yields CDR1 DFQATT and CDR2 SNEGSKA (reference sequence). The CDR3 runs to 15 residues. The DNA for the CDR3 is TGCAGTGCTAGAGAGATGGGCATTGGGGCCAACGTCCTGACTTTC. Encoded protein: CSAREMGIGANVLTF.

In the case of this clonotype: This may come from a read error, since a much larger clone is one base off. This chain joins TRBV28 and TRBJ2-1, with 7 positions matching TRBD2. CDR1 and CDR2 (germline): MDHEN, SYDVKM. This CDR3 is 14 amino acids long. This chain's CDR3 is CASSLGGIYHEQFF. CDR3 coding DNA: TGTGCCAGCAGTTTGGGGGGGATCTACCATGAGCAGTTCTTC.

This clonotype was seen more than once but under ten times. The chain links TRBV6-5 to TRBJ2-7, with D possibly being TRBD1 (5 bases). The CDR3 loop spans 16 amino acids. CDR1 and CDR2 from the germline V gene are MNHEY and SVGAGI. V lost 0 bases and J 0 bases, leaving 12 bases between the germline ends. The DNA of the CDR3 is TGTGCCAGCAGTTACTCTCAGACAGTCTACTCCTACGAGCAGTACTTC. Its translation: CASSYSQTVYSYEQYF.

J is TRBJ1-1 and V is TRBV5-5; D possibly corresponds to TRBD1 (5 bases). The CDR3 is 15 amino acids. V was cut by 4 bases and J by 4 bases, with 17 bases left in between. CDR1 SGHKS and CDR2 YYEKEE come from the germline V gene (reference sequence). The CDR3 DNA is TGTGCCAGCAGCCCACTTGGGGGTGACACCACTGAAGCTTTCTTT. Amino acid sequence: CASSPLGGDTTEAFF.

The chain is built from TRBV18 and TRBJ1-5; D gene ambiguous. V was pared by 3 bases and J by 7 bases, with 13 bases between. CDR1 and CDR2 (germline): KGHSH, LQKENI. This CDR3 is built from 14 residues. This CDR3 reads CASSPLGQGQPQHF. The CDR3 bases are TGTGCCAGCTCACCCCTGGGTCAAGGGCAGCCCCAGCATTTT.

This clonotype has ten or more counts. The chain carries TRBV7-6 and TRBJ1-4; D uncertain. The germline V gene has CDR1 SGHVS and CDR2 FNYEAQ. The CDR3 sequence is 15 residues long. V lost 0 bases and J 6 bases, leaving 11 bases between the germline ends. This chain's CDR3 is CASSLASGGYEKLFF. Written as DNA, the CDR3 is TGTGCCAGCAGCTTAGCTTCTGGAGGCTATGAAAAACTGTTTTTT.

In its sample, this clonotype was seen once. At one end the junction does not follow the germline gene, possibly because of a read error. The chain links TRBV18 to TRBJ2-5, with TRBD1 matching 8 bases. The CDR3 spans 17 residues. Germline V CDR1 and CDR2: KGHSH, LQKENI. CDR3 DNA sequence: TGTGCCAGCTCACCTGTACCGGACAGGGAGTACCAAGGGACCCAGTACTTC. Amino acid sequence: CASSPVPDREYQGTQYF.

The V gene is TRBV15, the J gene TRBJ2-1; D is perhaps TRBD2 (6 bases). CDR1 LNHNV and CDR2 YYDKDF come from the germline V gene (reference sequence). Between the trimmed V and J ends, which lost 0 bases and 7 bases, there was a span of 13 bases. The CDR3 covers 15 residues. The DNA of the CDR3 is TGTGCCACCAGCAGAGAGCGGGGAGGCGGAAATGAGCAGTTCTTC. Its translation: CATSRERGGGNEQFF.

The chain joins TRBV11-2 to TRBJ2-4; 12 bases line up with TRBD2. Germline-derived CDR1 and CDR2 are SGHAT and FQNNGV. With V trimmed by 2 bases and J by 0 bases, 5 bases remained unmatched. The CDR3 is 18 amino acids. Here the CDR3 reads CASSLQTSGGLAKNIQYF. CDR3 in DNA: TGTGCCAGCAGCTTACAGACTAGCGGGGGTCTAGCCAAAAACATTCAGTACTTC. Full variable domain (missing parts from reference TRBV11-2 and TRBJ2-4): EAGVAQSPRYKIIEKRQSVAFWCNPISGHATLYWYQQILGQGPKLLIQFQNNGVVDDSQLPKDRFSAERLKGVDSTLKIQPAKLEDSAVYLCASSLQTSGGLAKNIQYFGAGTRLSVL.

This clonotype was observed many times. CDR3 in amino acids: CASSRLSYNEQFF. In nucleotides, the CDR3 is TGTGCCAGCAGTCGCCTCTCCTACAATGAGCAGTTCTTC. This chain connects TRBV6-2 or TRBV6-3 to TRBJ2-1; D not certain. V lost 5 bases to trimming and J lost 0 bases, with 5 bases between them. The germline CDR1 and CDR2 sequences are MNHEY and SVGEGT. The CDR3 is 13 residues long.

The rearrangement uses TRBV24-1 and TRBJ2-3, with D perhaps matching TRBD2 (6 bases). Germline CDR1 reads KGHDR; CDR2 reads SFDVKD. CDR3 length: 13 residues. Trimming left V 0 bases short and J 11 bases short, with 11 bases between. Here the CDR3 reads CATSDLLRTKQYF. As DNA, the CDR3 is TGTGCCACCAGTGATTTGTTGAGGACTAAGCAGTATTTT.

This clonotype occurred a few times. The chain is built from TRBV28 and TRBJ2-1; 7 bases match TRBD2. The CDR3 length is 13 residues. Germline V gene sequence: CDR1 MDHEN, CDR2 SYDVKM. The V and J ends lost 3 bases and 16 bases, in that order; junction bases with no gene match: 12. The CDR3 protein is CASSLGGRRLVFF. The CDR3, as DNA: TGTGCCAGCAGTTTGGGCGGGAGAAGACTTGTTTTCTTC.

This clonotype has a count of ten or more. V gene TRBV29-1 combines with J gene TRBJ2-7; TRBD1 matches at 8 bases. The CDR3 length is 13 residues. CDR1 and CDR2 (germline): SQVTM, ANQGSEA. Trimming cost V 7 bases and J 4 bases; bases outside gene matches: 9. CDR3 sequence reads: CSAGTGQVYEQYF. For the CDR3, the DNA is TGCAGCGCAGGAACGGGACAGGTTTACGAGCAGTACTTC.

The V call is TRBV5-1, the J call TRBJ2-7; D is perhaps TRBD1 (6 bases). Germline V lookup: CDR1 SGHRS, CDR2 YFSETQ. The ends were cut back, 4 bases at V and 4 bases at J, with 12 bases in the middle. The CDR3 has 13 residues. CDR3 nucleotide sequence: TGCGCCAGCAGCACGGGACAAATTTACGAGCAGTACTTC. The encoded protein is CASSTGQIYEQYF.

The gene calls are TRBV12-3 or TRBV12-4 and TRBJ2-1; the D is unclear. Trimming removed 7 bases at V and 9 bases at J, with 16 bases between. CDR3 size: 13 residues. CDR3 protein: CASTPDPISEQFF. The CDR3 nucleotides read TGTGCCAGCACCCCCGACCCTATCTCTGAGCAGTTCTTC.

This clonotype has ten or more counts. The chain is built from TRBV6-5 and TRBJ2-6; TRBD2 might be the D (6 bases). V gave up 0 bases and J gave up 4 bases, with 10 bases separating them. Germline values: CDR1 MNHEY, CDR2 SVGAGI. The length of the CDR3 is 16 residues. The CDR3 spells CASSYSGGAGANVLTF. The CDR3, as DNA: TGTGCCAGCAGTTACTCGGGGGGAGCCGGGGCCAACGTCCTGACTTTC.

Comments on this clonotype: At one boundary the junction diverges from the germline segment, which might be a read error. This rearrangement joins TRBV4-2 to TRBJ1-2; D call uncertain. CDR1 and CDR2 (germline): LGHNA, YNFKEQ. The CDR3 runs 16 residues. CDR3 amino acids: CASIQDRLAANYGYTF. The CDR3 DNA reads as TGTGCCAGCATCCAAGATCGCCTAGCAGCTAACTATGGCTACACCTTC.

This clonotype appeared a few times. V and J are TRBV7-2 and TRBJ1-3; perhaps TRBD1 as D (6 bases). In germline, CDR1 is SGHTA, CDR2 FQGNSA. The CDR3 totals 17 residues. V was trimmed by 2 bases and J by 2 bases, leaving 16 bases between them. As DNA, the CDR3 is TGTGCCAGCAGCTTACGTGGGGGGGGGCGAACTGGAAACACCATATATTTT. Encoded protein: CASSLRGGGRTGNTIYF.

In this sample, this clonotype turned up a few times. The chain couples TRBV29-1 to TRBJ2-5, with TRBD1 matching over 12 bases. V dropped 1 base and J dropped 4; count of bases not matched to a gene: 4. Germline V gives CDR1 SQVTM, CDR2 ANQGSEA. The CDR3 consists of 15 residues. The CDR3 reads CSVEGGTGGPETQYF. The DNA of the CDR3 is TGCAGCGTTGAAGGCGGGACAGGGGGCCCAGAGACCCAGTACTTC.